Detailed here is one TCR beta chain. The data were obtained in a study of blood T cell repertoires in COVID-19. TCRdb keeps only in-frame clones here, not all; method: immunoSEQ multiplex PCR. The table includes tens of thousands of clones, 85% to 90% detected once. The clonotype comes from a man in his forties or fifties with active COVID-19. Sequenced: peripheral blood.

The CDR3 DNA reads as TGTGCCACCAGGGGATCAGGGGCAGGGCTCCAATTTAACTATGGCTACACCTTC. This gives the protein CATRGSGAGLQFNYGYTF. The rearrangement uses TRBV24-1 and TRBJ1-2, with D possibly TRBD1 on 6 matching bases. Germline loops: CDR1 KGHDR, CDR2 SFDVKD. CDR3 size: 18 residues. The V end lost 7 bases, the J end lost 1 base, and 24 bases lay between the germline ends.